Following are 16 T cell receptor beta chains from one sample sequenced in a study of CD8 T cells in ankylosing spondylitis. Via MiXCR, TCRdb re-called the 5' RACE reads, giving one row per CDR3 protein. The top ten hold 0.6% to 0.75% of the sample, which has about 250,000 distinct CDR3 sequences, 20% to 30% seen once. The sequencing sample was made of blood, either unsorted or a sorted T cell fraction (not recorded which). The source is a male donor with ankylosing spondylitis or in good health (not recorded which).

This clonotype was counted only a few times. The chain joins TRBV12-3 or TRBV12-4 to TRBJ1-4; 8 bases fit TRBD1. The CDR3 totals 14 residues. The V and J ends lost 6 bases and 10 bases, in that order; junction bases with no gene match: 10. DNA of the CDR3: TGTGCCAGCAGGGACAGGGACCGGTTTGGAAAACTGTTTTTT. Protein: CASRDRDRFGKLFF.

In this sample, this clonotype turned up a few times. This rearrangement joins TRBV20-1 to TRBJ2-1; 12 bases agree with TRBD1. J gave up 13 bases and V 5 bases, and 6 bases lay outside the gene matches. The V gene's germline CDR1 is DFQATT and CDR2 SNEGSKA (reference sequence). CDR3 size: 12 residues. The CDR3 DNA sequence: TGCAGTGCTGCGGGACAGGGGGCGATTCAGTTCTTC. This gives the protein CSAAGQGAIQFF.

In this sample, this clonotype turned up a few times. The CDR3 region is CAIRAGRDTNNEQFF. In DNA, the CDR3 is TGTGCCATCAGGGCGGGGCGGGACACCAACAATGAGCAGTTCTTC. The rearrangement joins TRBV10-3 to TRBJ2-1; either TRBD1 or TRBD2 may supply D (6 bases each). The CDR3 extends over 15 amino acids. Trimming left V 6 bases short and J 5 bases short, with 17 bases between. CDR1 ENHRY and CDR2 SYGVKD come from the germline V gene.

The gene calls are TRBV3-1 and TRBJ2-3; the match to TRBD2 covers 8 bases. The V segment lost 4 bases and the J segment 4 bases; nucleotides outside the gene matches: 7. Germline V gene sequence: CDR1 LGHDT, CDR2 YNNKEL (reference sequence). The CDR3 has 15 residues. The CDR3 DNA follows: TGTGCCAGCAGCCCCCGGGGGGGGGTCGCAGATACGCAGTATTTT. Translated: CASSPRGGVADTQYF.

This clonotype was counted at least ten times. The chain is built from TRBV2 and TRBJ2-3; unclear D gene. The length of the CDR3 is 14 residues. The V end lost 2 bases, the J end lost 6 bases, and 12 bases lay between the germline ends. Germline V CDR1 and CDR2: SNHLY, FYNNEI. The CDR3 protein is CASSEIAYSDTQYF. CDR3 nucleotides: TGTGCCAGCAGTGAAATTGCCTACTCGGATACGCAGTATTTT. Variable domain in full (rest from reference TRBV2 and TRBJ2-3): EPEVTQTPSHQVTQMGQEVILRCVPISNHLYFYWYRQILGQKVEFLVSFYNNEISEKSEIFDDQFSVERPDGSNFTLKIRSTKLEDSAMYFCASSEIAYSDTQYFGPGTRLTVL.

This clonotype has only a few counts. The rearrangement joins TRBV20-1 to TRBJ1-5; D not certain. In germline, CDR1 is DFQATT, CDR2 SNEGSKA (reference sequence). Trimming left V 6 bases short and J 3 bases short, with 12 bases between. This CDR3 spans 13 amino acids. The CDR3 reads CSAPLAPNQPQHF. CDR3 DNA: TGCAGTGCGCCGTTAGCGCCCAATCAGCCCCAGCATTTT.

CDR3 coding DNA: TGCAGTGCTAGAGAAGAACAGGGCTTTAGATCACCCCTCCACTTT. Its protein is CSAREEQGFRSPLHF. This chain joins TRBV20-1 and TRBJ1-6; a possible D gene is TRBD1 (6 bases). The CDR3 contains 15 residues. Trimming pared 0 bases from V and 10 bases from J, leaving 16 bases between. Germline CDR1 is DFQATT and CDR2 is SNEGSKA (reference sequence).

This chain uses TRBV20-1 with TRBJ2-1; tentatively, D is TRBD2 (7 bases). The CDR3 has 16 residues. Looked up from germline, CDR1 is DFQATT and CDR2 is SNEGSKA (reference sequence). V was shortened by 6 bases and J by 2 bases, with 20 bases between the two germline ends. The CDR3 region is CSASRLPGGPYNEQFF. The DNA of the CDR3 is TGCAGTGCGTCCCGCCTCCCCGGGGGGCCCTACAATGAGCAGTTCTTC.

This clonotype was observed a few times. The chain links TRBV12-3 or TRBV12-4 to TRBJ1-2; no clear D gene. This CDR3 spans 12 amino acids. Trimming pared 3 bases from V and 6 bases from J, leaving 8 bases between. CDR3 DNA: TGTGCCAGCAGTTTTGCGGGGAATGGCTACACCTTC. The encoded protein is CASSFAGNGYTF.

J is TRBJ2-7 and V is TRBV20-1; tentatively, D is TRBD1 (5 bases). The germline V gene has CDR1 DFQATT and CDR2 SNEGSKA (reference sequence). There are 13 residues in the CDR3. Trimming pared 0 bases from V and 3 bases from J, leaving 9 bases between. CDR3 sequence: CSARDGQGYEQYF. The CDR3 bases are TGCAGTGCTAGAGATGGGCAGGGCTACGAGCAGTACTTC.

This clonotype was counted at least ten times. V is TRBV7-8 and J is TRBJ2-3; D call uncertain. The CDR3 totals 15 residues. V lost 5 bases to trimming and J lost 4 bases, with 16 bases between them. Per germline, CDR1 SGHVS and CDR2 FQNEAQ. The CDR3 protein is CASSPSAPRPDTQYF. CDR3 in DNA: TGTGCCAGCAGCCCCTCAGCCCCCAGACCAGATACGCAGTATTTT.

This chain connects TRBV20-1 to TRBJ1-6, with 7 bases matching TRBD1. The J segment lost 7 bases and the V segment lost 4 bases, leaving 7 bases of the junction unmatched. The germline gives CDR1 DFQATT, CDR2 SNEGSKA (reference sequence). The length of the CDR3 is 14 residues. CDR3 loop: CSATRGGKNSPLHF. CDR3 DNA sequence: TGCAGTGCTACCAGGGGGGGCAAGAATTCACCCCTCCACTTT.

The gene calls are TRBV6-1 and TRBJ2-3; a possible D gene is TRBD2 (5 bases). Per the germline V gene, CDR1 is MNHNS and CDR2 is SASEGT. Trimming removed 7 bases at V and 5 bases at J, with 13 bases between. This CDR3 has 13 residues. CDR3 sequence (DNA): TGTGCCAGCACCGGGGTTCTAGGAGATACGCAGTATTTT. Protein sequence: CASTGVLGDTQYF.

This clonotype was counted ten times or more. The CDR3 DNA is TGCAGTGCTACGCCAGGCGCCCAAGAGACCCAGTACTTC. Amino acids: CSATPGAQETQYF. The V gene is TRBV20-1, the J gene TRBJ2-5; the D is unclear. Germline-derived CDR1 and CDR2 are DFQATT and SNEGSKA (reference sequence). V was trimmed by 4 bases and J by 1 base, leaving 10 bases between them. The CDR3 is 13 amino acids.

CDR3 sequence reads: CASSEFGKSGANVLTF. In DNA form, the CDR3 reads TGTGCCAGCAGTGAATTCGGCAAATCTGGGGCCAACGTCCTGACTTTC. The V call is TRBV6-1, the J call TRBJ2-6; the D is unclear. Trimming stripped 2 bases from V and 1 base from J, with 9 bases between. CDR1 is MNHNS, CDR2 SASEGT, per germline. The CDR3 runs to 16 residues.

There are many counts of this clonotype. The chain is built from TRBV12-3 or TRBV12-4 and TRBJ2-7, with 10 positions matching TRBD1. V was pared by 0 bases and J by 3 bases, with 5 bases of the junction left unmatched. The CDR3 has 16 amino acids. CDR3 in amino acids: CASSLAWTGGRYEQYF. The CDR3 coding sequence is TGTGCCAGCAGTTTAGCGTGGACAGGGGGACGCTACGAGCAGTACTTC.